This entry lists 13 T cell receptor beta chains sequenced from one sample in a study of regulatory T cells in long-lasting Graves disease. The time point denotes: persistent/refractory GD, antithyroid drugs over 5 years with positive TRAb. There was RNA extracted from PBMCs, and the TCR library was made from it. For TCR beta, libraries came from iRepertoire HTBI primers and Arm-PCR of CDR3 regions. TCRdb redid the calling of the multiplex PCR reads with MiXCR, one entry per CDR3 protein. Of approximately 360,000 distinct CDR3 sequences listed, approximately 25% are singletons. The sequences come from peripheral blood mononuclear cells (PBMCs), collected when the disease was refractory, from a patient treated with antithyroid drugs. Every receptor here comes from a woman aged 40 to 55 with Graves disease.

This chain connects TRBV7-3 to TRBJ1-2; D is uncertain. Germline CDR1 reads SGHTA; CDR2 reads FQGTGA. V was cut by 2 bases and J by 5 bases, with 9 bases left in between. The CDR3 extends over 13 amino acids. CDR3 in amino acids: CASSLGTEYGYTF. The CDR3 DNA is TGTGCCAGCAGCTTAGGCACAGAATATGGCTACACCTTC.

The chain couples TRBV6-1 to TRBJ1-5; TRBD1 might be the D (6 bases). From germline, CDR1 is MNHNS and CDR2 SASEGT. The ends were cut back, 4 bases at V and 5 bases at J, with 12 bases in the middle. The CDR3 totals 14 residues. The CDR3: CASSGRDKYQPQHF. DNA for the CDR3: TGTGCCAGCAGTGGTCGGGACAAATATCAGCCCCAGCATTTT.

This clonotype occurred many times. The genes are TRBV3-1 and TRBJ1-1; 8 bases are shared with TRBD1. Germline loops: CDR1 LGHDT, CDR2 YNNKEL (reference sequence). The V gene end was trimmed by 5 bases and the J gene end by 5 bases; junction bases not matched to a gene: 10. This CDR3 is 15 amino acids long. The CDR3 region has the DNA TGTGCCAGCAGCACTCACAGGACAGGGTGGACTGAAGCTTTCTTT. Translating gives CASSTHRTGWTEAFF.

Ten or more counts support this clonotype. The V call is TRBV11-2, the J call TRBJ2-5, with TRBD2 as a possible D gene (5 bases). CDR1 and CDR2 from the germline V gene are SGHAT and FQNNGV. The CDR3 has 15 amino acids. Trimming removed 2 bases from V and 3 bases from J, with 13 bases in between. The CDR3 loop is CASSLFGRRKETQYF. CDR3 bases: TGTGCCAGCAGCTTATTTGGGCGGAGGAAAGAGACCCAGTACTTC.

This clonotype was detected ten times or more. The chain links TRBV2 to TRBJ2-7, with D hard to call. The CDR3 covers 17 residues. From germline, CDR1 is SNHLY and CDR2 FYNNEI. V lost 6 bases and J lost 6, with 27 bases in between. The CDR3, as DNA: TGTGCCAGCAGCAATATTTTATTTCGAGCCTCGATAGGCGAGCAGTACTTC. Translation gives CASSNILFRASIGEQYF.

This clonotype was counted ten times or more. The V and J genes are TRBV28 and TRBJ2-7; D may be TRBD1 (6 bases). The CDR3 runs 20 residues. The V gene lost 5 bases and the J gene lost 1 base, with 30 bases spanning the gap. CDR1 is MDHEN, CDR2 SYDVKM, per germline. The CDR3 DNA sequence: TGTGCCAGCAGTGCCAAGAGGGGGAGACTTCTCCAGATGATATCCTACGAGCAGTACTTC. It encodes CASSAKRGRLLQMISYEQYF.

V usage is TRBV12-3 or TRBV12-4 and J usage is TRBJ1-6; 8 nucleotides match TRBD1. The CDR3 length is 15 residues. Trimming at V came to 6 bases and at J to 7 bases, leaving 8 bases not matched to a gene. DNA for the CDR3: TGTGCCAGCAGACTTCTACAGGGGGTGAATTCACCCCTCCACTTT. It yields the protein CASRLLQGVNSPLHF.

In this sample, this clonotype turned up many times. This rearrangement joins TRBV28 to TRBJ2-7, with D unclear. Germline V CDR1 and CDR2: MDHEN, SYDVKM. Trimming pared 7 bases from V and 7 bases from J, leaving 17 bases between. The CDR3 is made up of 13 amino acids. Written as DNA, the CDR3 is TGTGCCAGCAAGTTTGGGCAATTGAGGGAGCAGTACTTC. Translated, it gives CASKFGQLREQYF.

This clonotype was observed many times. The CDR3 nucleotides read TGCAGTGCTAGTGAAGGGAAGTACTACGAGCAGTACTTC. Its protein is CSASEGKYYEQYF. This sequence joins TRBV20-1 and TRBJ2-7; D unclear. Germline V gives CDR1 DFQATT, CDR2 SNEGSKA (reference sequence). V was pared by 3 bases and J by 3 bases, with 12 bases between. The CDR3 is 13 residues long.

The chain has TRBV20-1 and TRBJ2-2, with D maybe TRBD1 (6 bases). CDR1 is DFQATT and CDR2 is SNEGSKA in the germline V gene (reference sequence). The CDR3 length is 14 residues. Trimming stripped 7 bases from V and 3 bases from J, with 15 bases between. CDR3 amino acids: CSVPQGLDTGELFF. DNA for the CDR3: TGCAGTGTTCCCCAGGGGCTAGACACCGGGGAGCTGTTTTTT.

At least ten counts were recorded for this clonotype. This chain connects TRBV11-2 to TRBJ2-7; 10 bases map to TRBD2. CDR1 and CDR2 from the germline V gene are SGHAT and FQNNGV. This CDR3 is built from 15 residues. V dropped 6 bases and J dropped 1; count of bases not matched to a gene: 6. CDR3 nucleotide sequence: TGTGCCAGCAGGTCCAGCGGGAGGGGTTCCTACGAGCAGTACTTC. Protein: CASRSSGRGSYEQYF.

This clonotype occurred a few times. The chain links TRBV7-6 to TRBJ2-1; TRBD2 matches 7 bases. Germline CDR1 SGHVS, CDR2 FNYEAQ. The CDR3 is 14 amino acids. V shed 1 base and J 6 bases; nucleotides not matched to a gene: 3. CDR3 residues: CASSLVRTSNEQFF. CDR3 DNA sequence: TGTGCCAGCAGCTTAGTCAGGACTAGCAATGAGCAGTTCTTC.

This clonotype has ten or more counts. The chain links TRBV7-8 to TRBJ2-7; possibly TRBD2 for D (6 bases). From germline, CDR1 is SGHVS and CDR2 FQNEAQ. The CDR3 has 13 amino acids. V was clipped by 5 bases and J by 4 bases, with 12 bases between them. The DNA of the CDR3 is TGTGCCAGCAGCCCCCGGGGGTTGTACGAGCAGTACTTC. Its protein product is CASSPRGLYEQYF.